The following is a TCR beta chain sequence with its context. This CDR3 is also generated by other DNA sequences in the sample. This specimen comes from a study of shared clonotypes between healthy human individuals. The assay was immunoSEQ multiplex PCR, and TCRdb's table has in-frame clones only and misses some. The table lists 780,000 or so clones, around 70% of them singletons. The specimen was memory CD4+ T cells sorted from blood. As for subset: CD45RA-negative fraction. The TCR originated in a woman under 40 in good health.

CDR3 in DNA: TGCGCCAGCAGCTTGGATCGGGGCTCCTACAATGAGCAGTTCTTC. It codes for CASSLDRGSYNEQFF. This chain connects TRBV5-1 to TRBJ2-1, with a tentative D call TRBD2 (5 bases). Germline assignment: CDR1 SGHRS and CDR2 YFSETQ. The CDR3 runs 15 residues. Between the trimmed V and J ends, which lost 0 bases and 0 bases, there was a span of 7 bases.